The sequence of this T cell receptor (beta chain) was determined in a study of radiotherapy plus CTLA-4 blockade in lung cancer listed by TCRdb under 2018. Study-wide context: Objective responses occurred in 15% to 20% of enrolled patients, and 30% to 40% achieved disease control. Results the study describes overall, beyond this receptor: After treatment with radiotherapy and ipilimumab, TCR clones that originated in tumors expanded in peripheral blood. The strongest predictors of response, as reported, were early dynamic changes in blood T cell clones along with a rise in serum interferon-beta after radiation.

On this clone: Its antigen remains unidentified. No base quality information exists; no much larger clone differs at one position.

Measured from the cysteine to the phenylalanine, the CDR3 is 14 residues long. Kept here is only the CDR3 DNA, which spans 42 bases and is read in frame from base 1. The germline V gene specifies SNHLY as CDR1 and FYNNEI as CDR2. Germline trimming: 5 bases from V, 6 bases from J; junction bases outside gene matches: 2. Focal radiation therapy combined with CTLA-4 blockade (ipilimumab) was tested in patients with chemo-refractory metastatic non-small-cell lung cancer. The protocol used for the library was the immunoSEQ multiplex PCR assay. Drawn from immuneACCESS, this table holds only the in-frame rearrangements with V and J called that TCRdb kept. Clones are partly lost; checked studies trace under half to an unresolved V gene and leave the rest unexplained. The sample table contains tens of thousands of clones; only one count was recorded for around four fifths of them. Together, the top ten hold around 3.7% of the sample.

The specimen comprised peripheral blood, sampled from a patient treated with radiotherapy plus ipilimumab. The TCR originated in a human donor with non-small cell lung cancer who had a partial response to radiotherapy plus ipilimumab. This chain joins TRBV2 to TRBJ1-6, with TRBD1 identical over 9 junction bases. The DNA sequence is given as TGTGCCAGCAGTCGGGACAGGGTTAATTCACCCCTCCACTTT. The translation is CASSRDRVNSPLHF. Supplemented by the reference TRBV2 and TRBJ1-6 proteins around the CDR3, the complete variable domain is EPEVTQTPSHQVTQMGQEVILRCVPISNHLYFYWYRQILGQKVEFLVSFYNNEISEKSEIFDDQFSVERPDGSNFTLKIRSTKLEDSAMYFCASSRDRVNSPLHFGNGTRLTVT.